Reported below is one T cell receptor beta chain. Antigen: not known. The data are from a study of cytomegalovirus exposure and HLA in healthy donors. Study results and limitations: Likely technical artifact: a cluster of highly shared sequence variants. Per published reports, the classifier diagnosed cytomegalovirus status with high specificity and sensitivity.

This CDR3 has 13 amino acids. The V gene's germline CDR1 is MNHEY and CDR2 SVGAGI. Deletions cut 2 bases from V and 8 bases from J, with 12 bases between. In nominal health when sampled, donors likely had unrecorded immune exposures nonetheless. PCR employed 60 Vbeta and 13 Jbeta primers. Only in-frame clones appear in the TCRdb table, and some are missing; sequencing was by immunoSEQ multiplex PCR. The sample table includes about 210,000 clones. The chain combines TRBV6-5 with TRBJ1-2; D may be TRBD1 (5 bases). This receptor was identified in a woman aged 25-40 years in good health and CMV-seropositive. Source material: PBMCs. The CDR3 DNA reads TGTGCCAGCAGTTACACACAGGCTGGCGGCTACACCTTC. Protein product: CASSYTQAGGYTF.